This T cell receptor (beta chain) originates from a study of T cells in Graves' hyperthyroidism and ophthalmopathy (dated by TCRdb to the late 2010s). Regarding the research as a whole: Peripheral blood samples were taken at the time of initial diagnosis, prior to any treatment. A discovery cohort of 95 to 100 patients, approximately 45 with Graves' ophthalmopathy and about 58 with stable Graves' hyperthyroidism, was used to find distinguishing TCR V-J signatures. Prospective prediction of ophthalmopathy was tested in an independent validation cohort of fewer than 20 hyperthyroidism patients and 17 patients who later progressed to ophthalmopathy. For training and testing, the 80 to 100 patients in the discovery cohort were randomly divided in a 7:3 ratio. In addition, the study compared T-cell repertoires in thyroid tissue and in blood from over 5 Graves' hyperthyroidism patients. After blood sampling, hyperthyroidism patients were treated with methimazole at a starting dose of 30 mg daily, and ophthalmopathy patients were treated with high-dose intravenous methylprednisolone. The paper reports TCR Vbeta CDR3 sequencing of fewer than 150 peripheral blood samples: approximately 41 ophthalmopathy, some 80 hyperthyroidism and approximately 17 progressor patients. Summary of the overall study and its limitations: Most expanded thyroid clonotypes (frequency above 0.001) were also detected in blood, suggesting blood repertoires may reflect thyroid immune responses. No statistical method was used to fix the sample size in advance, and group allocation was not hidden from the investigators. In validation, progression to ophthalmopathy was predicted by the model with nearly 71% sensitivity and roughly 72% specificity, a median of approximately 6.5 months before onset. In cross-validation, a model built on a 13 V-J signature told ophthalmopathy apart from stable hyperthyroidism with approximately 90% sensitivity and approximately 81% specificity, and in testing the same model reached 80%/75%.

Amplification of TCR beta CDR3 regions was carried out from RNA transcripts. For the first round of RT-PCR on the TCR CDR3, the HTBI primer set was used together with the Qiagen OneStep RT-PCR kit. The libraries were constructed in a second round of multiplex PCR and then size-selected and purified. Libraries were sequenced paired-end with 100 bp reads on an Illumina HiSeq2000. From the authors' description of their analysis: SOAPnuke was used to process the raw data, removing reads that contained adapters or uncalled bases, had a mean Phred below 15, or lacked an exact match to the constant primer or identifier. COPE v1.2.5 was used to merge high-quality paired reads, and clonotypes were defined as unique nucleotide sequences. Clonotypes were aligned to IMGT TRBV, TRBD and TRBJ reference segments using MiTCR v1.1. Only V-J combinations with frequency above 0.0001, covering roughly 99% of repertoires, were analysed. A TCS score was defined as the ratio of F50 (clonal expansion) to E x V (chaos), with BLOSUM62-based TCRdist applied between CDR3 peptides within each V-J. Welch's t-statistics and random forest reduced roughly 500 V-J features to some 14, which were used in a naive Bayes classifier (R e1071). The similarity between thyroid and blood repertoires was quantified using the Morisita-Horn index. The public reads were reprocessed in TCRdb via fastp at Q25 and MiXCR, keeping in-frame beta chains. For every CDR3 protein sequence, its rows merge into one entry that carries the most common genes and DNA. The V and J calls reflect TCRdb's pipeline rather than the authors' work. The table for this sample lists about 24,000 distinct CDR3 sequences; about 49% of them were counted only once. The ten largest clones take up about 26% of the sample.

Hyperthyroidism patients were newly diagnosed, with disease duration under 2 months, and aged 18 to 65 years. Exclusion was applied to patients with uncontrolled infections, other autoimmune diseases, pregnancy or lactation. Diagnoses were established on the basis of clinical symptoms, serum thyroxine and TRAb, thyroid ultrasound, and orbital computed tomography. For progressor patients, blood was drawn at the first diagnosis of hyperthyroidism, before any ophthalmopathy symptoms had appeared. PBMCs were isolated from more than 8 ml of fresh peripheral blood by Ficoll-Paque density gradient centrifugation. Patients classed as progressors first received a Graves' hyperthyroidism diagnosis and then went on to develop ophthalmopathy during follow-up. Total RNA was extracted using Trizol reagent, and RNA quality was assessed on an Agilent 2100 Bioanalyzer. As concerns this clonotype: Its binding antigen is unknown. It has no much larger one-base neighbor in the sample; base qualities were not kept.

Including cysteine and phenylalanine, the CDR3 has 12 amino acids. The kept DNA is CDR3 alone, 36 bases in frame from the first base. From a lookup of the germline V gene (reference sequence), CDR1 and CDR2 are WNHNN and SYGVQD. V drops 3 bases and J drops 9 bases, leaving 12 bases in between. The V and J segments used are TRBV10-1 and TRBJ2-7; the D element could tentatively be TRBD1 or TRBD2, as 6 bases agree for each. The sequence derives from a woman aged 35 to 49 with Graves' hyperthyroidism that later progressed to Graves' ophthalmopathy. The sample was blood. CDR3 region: CASSDLPGAQYF. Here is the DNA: TGCGCCAGCAGTGATCTGCCGGGGGCGCAGTACTTC.